Following are 21 T cell receptor beta chains from one sample sequenced in a study of blood T cells in healthy people across ages. It was with a sample-barcoded 5' primer and a J-beta primer mix that a second PCR of about 7 to 12 cycles was run. TCRdb passed the 5' RACE reads through MiXCR, listing each CDR3 protein once. The sample includes around 990,000 distinct CDR3 sequences, more than 30% of them seen just once. The sample was blood. Receptor source: a man between 18 and 35 years old in good health.

This clonotype was recorded many times. This chain uses TRBV10-3 with TRBJ2-3; the match to TRBD2 covers 7 bases. The CDR3 length is 14 residues. Germline trimming cut 2 bases from V and 6 bases from J; bases unmatched to any gene: 5. CDR1 is ENHRY, CDR2 SYGVKD, per germline. Here the CDR3 DNA reads TGTGCCATCAGTGAGGATCGGGGGGATGATACGCAGTATTTT. Amino acid sequence: CAISEDRGDDTQYF.

This rearrangement joins TRBV4-1 to TRBJ1-2; D remains ambiguous. Germline V gene lookup returns CDR1 MGHRA and CDR2 YSYEKL. V lost 4 bases to trimming and J lost 8 bases, with 20 bases between them. CDR3 length: 15 residues. In DNA, the CDR3 is TGCGCCAGCAGCCTTCCCGGCAATACCCGGGCGGGCTACACCTTC. It translates to CASSLPGNTRAGYTF.

This chain links TRBV30 with TRBJ1-5; 8 bases agree with TRBD1. Per germline, CDR1 GTSNPN and CDR2 SVGIG (reference sequence). There are 17 residues in the CDR3. V lost 3 bases and J lost 3; bases outside the gene matches: 13. The CDR3 coding sequence is TGTGCCTGGAGCCATCTTCAGGGGGCGACGTACAATCAGCCCCAGCATTTT. Protein sequence: CAWSHLQGATYNQPQHF.

The rearrangement uses TRBV27 and TRBJ1-2, with 9 bases identical to TRBD1. This CDR3 comprises 14 residues. J lost 3 bases, V lost 6 bases, and 5 bases had no gene match. Germline CDR1 MNHEY, CDR2 SMNVEV (reference sequence). CDR3 bases: TGTGCCAGCAGACCAACAGGGGGCGACTATGGCTACACCTTC. Translating gives CASRPTGGDYGYTF.

This sequence joins TRBV20-1 and TRBJ1-4; no reliable D call. The CDR3 has 15 amino acids. The germline V and J ends were trimmed by 1 base and 11 bases, with 20 bases remaining between them. CDR1 is DFQATT, CDR2 SNEGSKA, per germline (reference sequence). This CDR3 is CSARVALGGFAKLFF. CDR3 DNA: TGCAGTGCTAGAGTTGCTCTGGGAGGTTTTGCGAAACTGTTTTTT.

The chain joins TRBV4-2 to TRBJ1-4; D possibly corresponds to TRBD1 (6 bases). The V and J ends lost 0 bases and 7 bases respectively, with 15 bases between them. The CDR3 sequence is 16 residues long. Looked up from germline, CDR1 is LGHNA and CDR2 is YNFKEQ. DNA of the CDR3: TGTGCCAGCAGCCAAGAACAGGGTTTGGCTAGTGAAAAACTGTTTTTT. Its translation: CASSQEQGLASEKLFF.

For this clonotype: Being one base from a much bigger clone, this may be a read error. The chain employs TRBV4-2 and TRBJ2-3; maybe TRBD2 (5 bases). Germline V gene sequence: CDR1 LGHNA, CDR2 YNFKEQ. With 0 bases removed from V and 6 bases from J, the gap between germline ends came to 10 bases. This CDR3 is 14 amino acids long. The CDR3 bases are TGTGCCAGCAGCCAAGAAGCGGCTTCGGATACGCAGTATTTT. Protein sequence: CASSQEAASDTQYF.

The chain is built from TRBV25-1 and TRBJ1-1; TRBD1 matches at 8 bases. Germline lookup yields CDR1 MGHDK and CDR2 SYGVNS. Trimming cost V 2 bases and J 3 bases; bases outside gene matches: 5. The CDR3 consists of 15 residues. The CDR3 sequence is CASSEPGGGYTEAFF. The CDR3 region has the DNA TGTGCCAGCAGTGAACCAGGGGGCGGGTACACTGAAGCTTTCTTT.

This clonotype was seen a handful of times. The chain uses TRBV28 and TRBJ2-7; 12 bases are a match to TRBD2. The J call is doubtful: the DNA matches TRBJ2-5 better. Germline assignment: CDR1 MDHEN and CDR2 SYDVKM. The CDR3 has 17 amino acids. The CDR3: CASSFLAGGPAFETQYF. CDR3 coding DNA: TGTGCCAGCAGTTTCCTAGCGGGGGGGCCTGCTTTCGAGACCCAGTACTTC.

This chain uses TRBV25-1 with TRBJ2-7; no clear D gene. Germline loops: CDR1 MGHDK, CDR2 SYGVNS. Between the trimmed V and J ends, which lost 3 bases and 0 bases, there was a span of 12 bases. The CDR3 covers 15 residues. DNA of the CDR3: TGTGCCAGCAGTGATTGGACGATGAGCTCCTACGAGCAGTACTTC. Protein sequence: CASSDWTMSSYEQYF.

This rearrangement joins TRBV3-1 to TRBJ1-1; D possibly corresponds to TRBD1 (5 bases). The CDR3 totals 17 residues. Germline CDR1 is LGHDT and CDR2 is YNNKEL (reference sequence). V dropped 2 bases and J dropped 1 base, with 17 bases sitting between them. The CDR3 spells CASSQTGWTTTNTEAFF. The CDR3 bases are TGTGCCAGCAGCCAAACTGGATGGACAACTACGAACACTGAAGCTTTCTTT.

The J gene is TRBJ1-5, the V gene TRBV12-3 or TRBV12-4, with D unresolved. V dropped 6 bases and J dropped 3 bases, with 21 bases sitting between them. The CDR3 runs to 17 residues. Here the CDR3 DNA reads TGTGCCAGCAGCCACACTCTCACCCCACGGCCCAATCAGCCCCAGCATTTT. Translated: CASSHTLTPRPNQPQHF.

This clonotype turned up a few times. The rearrangement links TRBV20-1 to TRBJ2-4, with TRBD2 as a possible D gene (5 bases). The CDR3 is 14 residues long. Per the germline V gene, CDR1 is DFQATT and CDR2 is SNEGSKA (reference sequence). Trimming shortened V by 1 base and J by 4 bases, and 11 bases separated the two germline ends. CDR3 protein: CSARVGAEKNIQYF. The CDR3 bases are TGCAGTGCTAGAGTGGGAGCCGAGAAAAACATTCAGTACTTC.

A word on this clonotype: One base separates it from a far larger clone, so it is likely a read error. The chain recombines TRBV12-3 or TRBV12-4 with TRBJ2-1; D uncertain. The CDR3 is made up of 11 amino acids. Trimming pared 1 base from V and 12 bases from J, leaving 7 bases between. The CDR3 DNA reads TGTGCCAGCAGTTTAGGGTATGGGCAGTTCTTC. Translated, it gives CASSLGYGQFF.

This chain connects TRBV18 to TRBJ1-3; possibly TRBD1 for D (6 bases). The germline V gene has CDR1 KGHSH and CDR2 LQKENI. The length of the CDR3 is 17 residues. V lost 2 bases, J lost 0 bases, and 14 bases lay in between. CDR3 bases: TGTGCCAGCTCACCATCAATCAGGGGCGACTCTGGAAACACCATATATTTT. Translating gives CASSPSIRGDSGNTIYF.

The chain recombines TRBV20-1 with TRBJ1-2, with D possibly TRBD1 on 5 matching bases. Germline V gene lookup returns CDR1 DFQATT and CDR2 SNEGSKA (reference sequence). The V end was cut by 0 bases, the J end by 3 bases, with 17 bases between. CDR3 length: 16 residues. This CDR3 is CSARDLGRVFDYGYTF. The CDR3 DNA reads as TGCAGTGCTAGAGATCTCGGCAGGGTGTTCGACTATGGCTACACCTTC.

Turning to this clonotype: The junction and the germline gene differ at one end; a read error may be behind it. This chain connects TRBV20-1 to TRBJ1-4, with 12 bases lining up with TRBD1. Germline V gives CDR1 DFQATT, CDR2 SNEGSKA (reference sequence). The CDR3 runs 20 residues. CDR3 nucleotide sequence: TGCAGTGCTAGAAGGCCTGGGACAGGGGGCGGCTACGAAGCTAATGAAAAAATGTTTTTT. Encoded protein: CSARRPGTGGGYEANEKMFF.

The chain employs TRBV15 and TRBJ2-3; no definite D call. The V end was cut by 0 bases, the J end by 6 bases, with 7 bases between. The CDR3 totals 13 residues. CDR1 is LNHNV and CDR2 is YYDKDF in the germline V gene (reference sequence). The DNA of the CDR3 is TGTGCCACCAGCAGAGATTTCGGGGATACGCAGTATTTT. As protein: CATSRDFGDTQYF. Supplemented by reference TRBV15 and TRBJ2-3, the full variable domain reads DAMVIQNPRYQVTQFGKPVTLSCSQTLNHNVMYWYQQKSSQAPKLLFHYYDKDFNNEADTPDNFQSRRPNTSFCFLDIRSPGLGDTAMYLCATSRDFGDTQYFGPGTRLTVL.

As DNA, the CDR3 is TGTGCCAGCAGCCGACAGGGAACTACCTCACCCCTCCACTTT. Its protein is CASSRQGTTSPLHF. The J gene is TRBJ1-6, the V gene TRBV12-3 or TRBV12-4, with 7 bases matching TRBD1. V dropped 6 bases and J dropped 10; count of bases not matched to a gene: 9. The CDR3 has 14 residues.

The chain is built from TRBV25-1 and TRBJ1-6; TRBD1 might be the D (6 bases). V lost 1 base and J lost 6, with 10 bases in between. From germline, CDR1 is MGHDK and CDR2 SYGVNS. This CDR3 is built from 15 residues. The CDR3 region is CASSEWTESNSPLHF. For the CDR3, the DNA is TGTGCCAGCAGTGAATGGACAGAATCTAATTCACCCCTCCACTTT.

The J gene is TRBJ1-2, the V gene TRBV12-5, with D unclear. Germline CDR1 reads LGHNT; CDR2 reads FRNRAP. The CDR3 spans 12 residues. V dropped 1 base and J dropped 2 bases, with 2 bases sitting between them. The CDR3 protein is CASGLENYGYTF. CDR3 DNA: TGTGCTAGTGGTTTGGAGAACTATGGCTACACCTTC.